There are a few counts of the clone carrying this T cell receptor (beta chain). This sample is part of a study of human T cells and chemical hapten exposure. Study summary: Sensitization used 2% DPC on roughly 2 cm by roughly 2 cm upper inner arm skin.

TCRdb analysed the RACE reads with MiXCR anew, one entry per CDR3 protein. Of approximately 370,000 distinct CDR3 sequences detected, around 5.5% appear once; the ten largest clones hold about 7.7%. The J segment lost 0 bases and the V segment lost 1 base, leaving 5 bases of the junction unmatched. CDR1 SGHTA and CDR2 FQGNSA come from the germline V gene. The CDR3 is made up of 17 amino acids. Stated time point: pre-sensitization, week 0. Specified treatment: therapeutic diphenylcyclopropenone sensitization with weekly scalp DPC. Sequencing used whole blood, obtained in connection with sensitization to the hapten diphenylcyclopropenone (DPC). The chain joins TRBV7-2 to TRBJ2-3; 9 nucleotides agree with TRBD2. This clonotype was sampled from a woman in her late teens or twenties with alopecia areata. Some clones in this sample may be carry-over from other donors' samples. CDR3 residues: CASSLVAGGPSTDTQYF. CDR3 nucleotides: TGTGCCAGCAGCTTAGTCGCGGGGGGGCCAAGCACAGATACGCAGTATTTT.